This is a list of T cell receptor beta chains from one sample in a study of blood T cells in healthy people across ages. TCRdb passed the 5' RACE reads through MiXCR, listing each CDR3 protein once. The sample yields some 1.5 million distinct CDR3 sequences, over 25% seen once. Sequencing used blood. The receptors were gathered from a woman under 40 in good health. Each CDR3 is given with its conserved first and last residue. The order of the fields is clone size, D gene, V gene, J gene, CDR3 DNA, CDR3 protein. The D gene is left open where the match is weak. Clone size is not always given. Where it is, it says once, few, many or a class for expanded clones.

-	TRBD1	TRBV6-1	TRBJ1-5	TGTGCCTCGGGACAGGGGGCCTATCAGCCCCAGCATTTT	CASGQGAYQPQHF
-	-	TRBV29-1	TRBJ1-1	TGCAGCGTTCTGGGTTATCGGAGGGGCCTCACGTCCGGAACTGAAGCTTTCTTT	CSVLGYRRGLTSGTEAFF
many	-	TRBV10-3	TRBJ1-5	TGTGCCATCAGTGAGCCCGGGAATGGAGATCAGCCCCAGCATTTT	CAISEPGNGDQPQHF
-	-	TRBV20-1	TRBJ2-2	TGCAGTGCTAGGGGGCACACTAACACCGGGGAGCTGTTTTTT	CSARGHTNTGELFF
-	-	TRBV9	TRBJ1-1	TGTGCCAGCAGCGTAGAAGGCCTTACTGAAGCTTTCTTT	CASSVEGLTEAFF
few	TRBD1	TRBV5-1	TRBJ1-1	TGCGCCAGCAGCATCCGCGGACAGGGTCAGGGCGTAGGGCGGAACACTGAAGCTTTCTTT	CASSIRGQGQGVGRNTEAFF
few	-	TRBV6-5	TRBJ1-3	TGTGCCAGCAGTAGCCCCTTTGGAGGTGGAAACACCATATATTTT	CASSSPFGGGNTIYF
few	-	TRBV7-6	TRBJ2-7	TGTGCCAGCAGCTTGCAGGGTACCGCCGAGCAGTACTTC	CASSLQGTAEQYF
few	TRBD1	TRBV10-3	TRBJ2-1	TGTGCCATCAGTGAGGTCCCGGGACAGAAGAATGAGCAGTTCTTC	CAISEVPGQKNEQFF
-	TRBD2	TRBV3-1	TRBJ2-1	TGTGCCAGCAGCCAAGCCTCTAGCGGGACCTACGAGCAGTTCTTC	CASSQASSGTYEQFF
-	-	TRBV20-1	TRBJ1-6	TGCAGTGCACGGGGCCGCGGTTCACCCCTCCACTTT	CSARGRGSPLHF
-	-	TRBV18	TRBJ2-1	TGTGCCAGCTCACCTCTTCGGGGAGGTACCGAGCAGTTCTTC	CASSPLRGGTEQFF
-	-	TRBV18	TRBJ1-4	TGTGCCAGCTCACCCACGTCAGGTGTGGGAGAAAAACTGTTTTTT	CASSPTSGVGEKLFF
few	-	TRBV29-1	TRBJ1-1	TGCAGCGTTGAGTACAGTGGGCACACTGAAGCTTTCTTT	CSVEYSGHTEAFF
-	TRBD2	TRBV27	TRBJ2-7	TGTGCCAGCAGGTTATCCAGCGGGAATGAGCAGTACTTC	CASRLSSGNEQYF
few	TRBD1	TRBV29-1	TRBJ2-1	TGCGGCATTCCTCCGGGACAGGGATCTTACAATGAGCAGTTCTTC	CGIPPGQGSYNEQFF
-	-	TRBV6-2/TRBV6-3	TRBJ2-7	TGTGCCAGCACCAAGGACAGTGGCACCTACGAGCAGTACTTC	CASTKDSGTYEQYF
few	-	TRBV6-5	TRBJ1-1	TGTGCCAGCAGCCGAGGACTGGGCCGCGGTGACACTGAAGCTTTCTTT	CASSRGLGRGDTEAFF
few	-	TRBV20-1	TRBJ2-1	TGCAGTGTTCCGGTCTTTTCGGGATCCTACAATGAGCAGTTCTTC	CSVPVFSGSYNEQFF
few	-	TRBV18	TRBJ2-3	TGTGCCAGCTCACCATATGACAAGCCGGGACAGCAGTATTTT	CASSPYDKPGQQYF
-	-	TRBV5-1	TRBJ1-3	TGCGCCAGCAGCAATGGGGACACCGAAATAAGTGGAAACACCATATATTTT	CASSNGDTEISGNTIYF
once	TRBD2	TRBV12-3/TRBV12-4	TRBJ2-7	TGTGCCAGCAGTTTATGGGGGGGAGAAGGCTACGAGCGGTACTTC	CASSLWGGEGYERYF
many	TRBD2	TRBV6-5	TRBJ2-1	TGTGCCAGCAGCGAGCTAGCGGGAGTTAACAATGAGCAGTTCTTC	CASSELAGVNNEQFF
many	TRBD1	TRBV4-1	TRBJ1-6	TGCGCCAGCAGCCAAGAGGGCAGGGGGATTAGTTCACCCCTCCACTTT	CASSQEGRGISSPLHF
-	TRBD2	TRBV4-2	TRBJ2-2	TGTGCCAGCAGGGGTAAACTAGCGGGGGGGCCTGACACCGGGGAGCTGTTTTTT	CASRGKLAGGPDTGELFF
few	-	TRBV20-1	TRBJ1-4	TGCAGTGCTAGAGGGGGGCGAACTAATGAAAAACTGTTTTTT	CSARGGRTNEKLFF
-	-	TRBV20-1	TRBJ2-1	TGCAGTGCTCCACGGGCCACCTTGGATGAGCAGTTCTTC	CSAPRATLDEQFF
few	TRBD1	TRBV4-1	TRBJ1-2	TGCGCCAGCAGCGGGACAGGGGACAACTATGGCTACACCTTC	CASSGTGDNYGYTF
-	TRBD1	TRBV28	TRBJ2-7	TGTGCCAGCAGTGCCGCCGGGACAGGGACGAACGAGCAGTACTTC	CASSAAGTGTNEQYF
-	-	TRBV29-1	TRBJ2-5	TGCAGCGTTGTGCTGACTGTTGAAACCCAGTACTTC	CSVVLTVETQYF
-	-	TRBV19	TRBJ2-5	TGTGCCAGTAGTATCGGCCAGCGTCAAGAGACCCAGTACTTC	CASSIGQRQETQYF
few	TRBD1	TRBV6-5	TRBJ1-4	TGTGCCAGCAGCTACGCTACGGGACAGGGGCCTGAAAAACTGTTTTTT	CASSYATGQGPEKLFF
-	-	TRBV28	TRBJ2-5	TGTGCCAGCAGTCTAGGGGGGGTCCGAGGGACCCAGTACTTC	CASSLGGVRGTQYF
few	-	TRBV5-1	TRBJ2-7	TGCGCCAGCAGCGTCGGTGGGCCGACCCCCGAGCAGTACTTC	CASSVGGPTPEQYF